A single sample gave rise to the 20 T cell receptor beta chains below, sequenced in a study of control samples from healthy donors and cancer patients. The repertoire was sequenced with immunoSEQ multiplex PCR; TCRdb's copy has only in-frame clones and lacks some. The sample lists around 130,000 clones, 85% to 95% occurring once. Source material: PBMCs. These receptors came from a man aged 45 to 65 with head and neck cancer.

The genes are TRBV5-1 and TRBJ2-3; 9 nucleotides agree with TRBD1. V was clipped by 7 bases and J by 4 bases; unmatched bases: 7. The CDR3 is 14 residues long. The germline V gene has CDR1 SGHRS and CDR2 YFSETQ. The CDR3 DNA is TGCGCCAGCTCCGGGACAGGGCGGCCAGATACGCAGTATTTT. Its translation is CASSGTGRPDTQYF.

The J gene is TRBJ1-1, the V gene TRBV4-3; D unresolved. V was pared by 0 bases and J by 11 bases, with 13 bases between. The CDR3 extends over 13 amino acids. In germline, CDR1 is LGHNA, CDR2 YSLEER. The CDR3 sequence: CASSQDRALGAFF. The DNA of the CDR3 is TGCGCCAGCAGCCAAGATCGTGCCTTGGGGGCTTTCTTT.

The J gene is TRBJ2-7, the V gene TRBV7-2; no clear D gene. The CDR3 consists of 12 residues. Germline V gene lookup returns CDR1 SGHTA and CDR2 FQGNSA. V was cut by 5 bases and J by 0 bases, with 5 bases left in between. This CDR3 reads CASSNPSYEQYF. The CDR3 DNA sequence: TGTGCCAGCAGCAATCCCTCCTACGAGCAGTACTTC.

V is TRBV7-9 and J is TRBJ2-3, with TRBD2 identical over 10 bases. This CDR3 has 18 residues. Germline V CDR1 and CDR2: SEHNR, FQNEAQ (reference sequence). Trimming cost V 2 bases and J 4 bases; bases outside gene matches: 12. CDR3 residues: CASSLPFRLAGLADTQYF. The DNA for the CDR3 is TGTGCCAGCAGCTTACCCTTTAGACTAGCGGGCCTAGCAGATACGCAGTATTTT.

The DNA of the CDR3 is TGTGCCAGCAGTTTAGACGGGTACGCTAACTATGGCTACACCTTC. Its translation: CASSLDGYANYGYTF. This chain joins TRBV28 and TRBJ1-2; D call uncertain. Germline CDR1 is MDHEN and CDR2 is SYDVKM. The CDR3 is made up of 15 amino acids. With 2 bases removed from V and 0 bases from J, the gap between germline ends came to 10 bases.

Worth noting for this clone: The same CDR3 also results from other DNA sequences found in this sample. The CDR3 bases are TGTGCCAGCAGTTACTCGAGGAACCTGAACACTGAAGCTTTCTTT. It yields the protein CASSYSRNLNTEAFF. The V and J genes are TRBV6-5 and TRBJ1-1, with D unresolved. The V gene lost 0 bases and the J gene lost 0 bases, with 8 bases spanning the gap. Germline values: CDR1 MNHEY, CDR2 SVGAGI. The CDR3 consists of 15 residues.

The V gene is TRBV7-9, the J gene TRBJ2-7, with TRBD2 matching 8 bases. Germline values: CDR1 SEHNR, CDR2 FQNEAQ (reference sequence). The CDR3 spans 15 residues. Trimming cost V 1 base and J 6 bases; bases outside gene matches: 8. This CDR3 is CASSLVSGTSSEQYF. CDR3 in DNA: TGTGCCAGCAGCTTAGTGTCCGGGACTAGTAGCGAGCAGTACTTC.

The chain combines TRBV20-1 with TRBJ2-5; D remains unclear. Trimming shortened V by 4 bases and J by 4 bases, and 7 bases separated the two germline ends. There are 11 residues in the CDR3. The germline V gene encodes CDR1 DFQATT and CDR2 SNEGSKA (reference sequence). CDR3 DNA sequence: TGCAGTGCTAATTACGGAGAGACCCAGTACTTC. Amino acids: CSANYGETQYF.

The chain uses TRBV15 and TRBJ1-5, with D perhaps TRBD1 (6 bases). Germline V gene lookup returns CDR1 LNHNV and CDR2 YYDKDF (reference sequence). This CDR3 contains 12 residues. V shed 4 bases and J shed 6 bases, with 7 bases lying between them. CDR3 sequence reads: CATSIGGQPQHF. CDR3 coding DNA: TGTGCCACCAGCATAGGGGGTCAGCCCCAGCATTTT.

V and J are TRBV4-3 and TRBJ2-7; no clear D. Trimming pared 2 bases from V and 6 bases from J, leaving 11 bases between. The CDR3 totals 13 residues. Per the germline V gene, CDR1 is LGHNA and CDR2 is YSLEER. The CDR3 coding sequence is TGCGCCAGCAGCCAAATCCGATTGGGCGAGCAGTACTTC. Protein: CASSQIRLGEQYF.

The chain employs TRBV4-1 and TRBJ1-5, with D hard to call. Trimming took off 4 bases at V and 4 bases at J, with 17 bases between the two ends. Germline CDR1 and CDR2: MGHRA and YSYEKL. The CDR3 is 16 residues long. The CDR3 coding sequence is TGCGCCAGCAGCCGCGGCTCGGGAGGATCAAATCAGCCCCAGCATTTT. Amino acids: CASSRGSGGSNQPQHF.

The CDR3 DNA is TGTGCCAGCAGTGATGCTATAGGGCAGTACTTC. Residues: CASSDAIGQYF. The chain combines TRBV6-1 with TRBJ2-7; no clear D gene. From germline, CDR1 is MNHNS and CDR2 SASEGT. The CDR3 covers 11 residues. The germline V and J ends were trimmed by 3 bases and 9 bases, with 9 bases remaining between them.

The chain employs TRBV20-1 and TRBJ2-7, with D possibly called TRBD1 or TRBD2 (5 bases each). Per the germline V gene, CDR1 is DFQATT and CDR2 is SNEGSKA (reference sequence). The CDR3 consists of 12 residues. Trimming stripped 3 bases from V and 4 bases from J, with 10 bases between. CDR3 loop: CSASGGRYEQYF. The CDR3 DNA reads TGCAGTGCTAGTGGGGGACGGTACGAGCAGTACTTC.

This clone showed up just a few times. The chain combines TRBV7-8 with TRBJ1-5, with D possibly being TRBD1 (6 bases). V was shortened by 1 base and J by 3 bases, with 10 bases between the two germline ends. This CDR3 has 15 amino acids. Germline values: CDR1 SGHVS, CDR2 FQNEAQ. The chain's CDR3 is CASSLVDRANQPQHF. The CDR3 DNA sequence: TGTGCCAGCAGCTTAGTGGACAGAGCCAATCAGCCCCAGCATTTT.

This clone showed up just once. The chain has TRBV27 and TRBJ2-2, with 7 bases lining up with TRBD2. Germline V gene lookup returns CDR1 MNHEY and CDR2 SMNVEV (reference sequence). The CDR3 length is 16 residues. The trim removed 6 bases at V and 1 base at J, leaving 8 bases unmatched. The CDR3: CASRDWGGGNTGELFF. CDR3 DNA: TGTGCCAGCAGGGATTGGGGCGGGGGGAACACCGGGGAGCTGTTTTTT.

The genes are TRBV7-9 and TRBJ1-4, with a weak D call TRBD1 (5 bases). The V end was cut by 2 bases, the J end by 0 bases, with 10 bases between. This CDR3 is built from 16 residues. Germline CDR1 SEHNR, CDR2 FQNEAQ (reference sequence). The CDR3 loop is CASSLQGTSTNEKLFF. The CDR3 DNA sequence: TGTGCCAGCAGCTTACAGGGAACTTCAACTAATGAAAAACTGTTTTTT. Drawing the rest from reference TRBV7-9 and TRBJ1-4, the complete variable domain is DTGVSQNPRHKITKRGQNVTFRCDPISEHNRLYWYRQTLGQGPEFLTYFQNEAQLEKSRLLSDRFSAERPKGSFSTLEIQRTEQGDSAMYLCASSLQGTSTNEKLFFGSGTQLSVL.

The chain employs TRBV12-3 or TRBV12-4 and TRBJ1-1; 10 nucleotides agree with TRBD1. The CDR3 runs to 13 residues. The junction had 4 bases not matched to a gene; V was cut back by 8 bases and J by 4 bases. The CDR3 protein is CASRGQGGTEAFF. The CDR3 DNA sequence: TGTGCCAGCCGAGGACAGGGGGGCACTGAAGCTTTCTTT.

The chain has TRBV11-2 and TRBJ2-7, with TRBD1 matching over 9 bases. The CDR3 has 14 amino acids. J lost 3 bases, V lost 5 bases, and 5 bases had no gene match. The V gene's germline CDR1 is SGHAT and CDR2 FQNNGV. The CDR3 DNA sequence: TGTGCCAGCAGCCCGATGGGACAGGGCTACGAGCAGTACTTC. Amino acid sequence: CASSPMGQGYEQYF.

As DNA, the CDR3 is TGTGCCAGCAGCTTAGGGGGAGGGAACACTGAAGCTTTCTTT. Translation: CASSLGGGNTEAFF. This chain uses TRBV5-4 with TRBJ1-1; D is perhaps TRBD1 (6 bases). Trimming removed 2 bases at V and 1 base at J, with 9 bases between. The germline V gene encodes CDR1 SGHNT and CDR2 YYREEE (reference sequence). The CDR3 is made up of 14 amino acids.

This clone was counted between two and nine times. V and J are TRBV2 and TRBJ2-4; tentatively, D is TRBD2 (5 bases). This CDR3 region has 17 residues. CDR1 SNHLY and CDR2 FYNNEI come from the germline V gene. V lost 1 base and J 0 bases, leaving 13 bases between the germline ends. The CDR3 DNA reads TGTGCCAGCAGTGAAGATCCGGGGATTACAGCCAAAAACATTCAGTACTTC. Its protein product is CASSEDPGITAKNIQYF. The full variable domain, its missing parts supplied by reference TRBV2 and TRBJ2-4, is EPEVTQTPSHQVTQMGQEVILRCVPISNHLYFYWYRQILGQKVEFLVSFYNNEISEKSEIFDDQFSVERPDGSNFTLKIRSTKLEDSAMYFCASSEDPGITAKNIQYFGAGTRLSVL.